Listed below are T cell receptor beta chains from one sample, sequenced in a study of blood T cell repertoires in COVID-19. Some clones are missing from TCRdb's copy, which holds only in-frame ones; the method was immunoSEQ multiplex PCR. The sample holds approximately 350,000 clones; about 83% are singletons and the top ten take under 3%. The sample taken for sequencing was peripheral blood. The source of these receptors is a man under 40 with active or convalescent COVID-19. The CDR3 runs from the conserved cysteine through the conserved F or W. The order of the fields is CDR3 protein, CDR3 DNA, V gene, clone size, J gene, D gene. A D gene is named only where the DNA matches it firmly. Not all rows give a size; the values are once, few, many and, for expanded clones, a class.

CDR3: CATSGRQGYTEAFF
DNA: TGTGCCACCTCCGGCCGACAGGGCTACACTGAAGCTTTCTTT
V: TRBV10-3
size: .
J: TRBJ1-1
D: TRBD1

CDR3: CASSRTLTGREQFF
DNA: TGTGCCAGCAGCCGTACCCTTACAGGGAGAGAGCAGTTCTTC
V: TRBV6-5
size: .
J: TRBJ2-1
D: .

CDR3: CASSGGQGAYNEQFF
DNA: TGTGCCAGCAGCGGAGGACAGGGCGCCTACAATGAGCAGTTCTTC
V: TRBV4-2
size: .
J: TRBJ2-1
D: TRBD1

CDR3: CASSTTGTSTDTQYF
DNA: TGTGCCAGCAGCACGACTGGTACTAGCACAGATACGCAGTATTTT
V: TRBV21-1
size: .
J: TRBJ2-3
D: .

CDR3: CASSTGLAVNEQFF
DNA: TGTGCCAGTAGTACCGGACTAGCGGTGAATGAGCAGTTCTTC
V: TRBV19
size: .
J: TRBJ2-1
D: TRBD2

CDR3: CAWSKGTVNSPLHF
DNA: TGTGCCTGGAGTAAAGGGACAGTAAATTCACCCCTCCACTTT
V: TRBV30
size: .
J: TRBJ1-6
D: TRBD1

CDR3: CASSPRLAEEITDTQYF
DNA: TGTGCCAGCAGTCCTCGACTAGCGGAAGAAATCACAGATACGCAGTATTTT
V: TRBV6-6
size: .
J: TRBJ2-3
D: TRBD2

CDR3: CATSGQQGSGANVLTF
DNA: TGTGCCACCAGTGGTCAACAGGGCTCTGGGGCCAACGTCCTGACTTTC
V: TRBV24-1
size: .
J: TRBJ2-6
D: .

CDR3: CASRIAGGVAKNIQYF
DNA: TGTGCCAGCAGAATAGCGGGAGGCGTAGCCAAAAACATTCAGTACTTC
V: TRBV27
size: .
J: TRBJ2-4
D: TRBD2

CDR3: CASSLGSTGTKNIQYF
DNA: TGTGCCAGCAGTTTGGGAAGTACAGGGACCAAAAACATTCAGTACTTC
V: TRBV28
size: few
J: TRBJ2-4
D: .

CDR3: CASSSSGQGLSYEQYF
DNA: TGTGCCAGCAGCTCTTCGGGGCAGGGGCTCTCCTACGAGCAGTACTTC
V: TRBV7-2
size: once
J: TRBJ2-7
D: .

CDR3: CASSAYRGVYGYTF
DNA: TGTGCCAGCAGCGCCTACAGGGGAGTGTATGGCTACACCTTC
V: TRBV9
size: few
J: TRBJ1-2
D: TRBD1

CDR3: CASSYSRVTQPQHF
DNA: TGTGCCAGCAGTTACTCGAGGGTTACTCAGCCCCAGCATTTT
V: TRBV6-5
size: .
J: TRBJ1-5
D: .

CDR3: CASSLSGAGELFF
DNA: TGTGCCAGCAGCCTCTCGGGAGCCGGGGAGCTGTTTTTT
V: TRBV9
size: .
J: TRBJ2-2
D: .

CDR3: CASSASGGASTDTQYF
DNA: TGTGCCAGCAGTGCTAGCGGGGGCGCTAGCACAGATACGCAGTATTTT
V: TRBV9
size: .
J: TRBJ2-3
D: TRBD2

CDR3: CASSSRGGGKYEQYF
DNA: TGTGCCAGCAGTTCGCGCGGGGGGGGGAAATACGAGCAGTACTTC
V: TRBV6-5
size: .
J: TRBJ2-7
D: TRBD2

CDR3: CPPTRLPSSYNSPLHF
DNA: TGCCCCCCCACCCGACTGCCTAGCTCCTATAATTCACCCCTCCACTTT
V: TRBV4-1
size: .
J: TRBJ1-6
D: .

CDR3: CASSLYQGDQPQHF
DNA: TGTGCCAGTAGTCTTTACCAAGGGGATCAGCCCCAGCATTTT
V: TRBV19
size: .
J: TRBJ1-5
D: .

CDR3: CASVNGGAGGNQPQHF
DNA: TGTGCTAGTGTCAACGGGGGGGCGGGTGGCAATCAGCCCCAGCATTTT
V: TRBV12-5
size: few
J: TRBJ1-5
D: .

CDR3: CASSYSTGGFQFF
DNA: TGTGCCAGCAGTTACTCGACAGGGGGGTTTCAGTTCTTC
V: TRBV6-5
size: once
J: TRBJ2-1
D: TRBD1

CDR3: CASSLDRGNQETQYF
DNA: TGCGCCAGCAGCTTGGACAGGGGAAACCAAGAGACCCAGTACTTC
V: TRBV5-1
size: .
J: TRBJ2-5
D: TRBD1

CDR3: CASSLSTRYSNQPQHF
DNA: TGTGCCAGCAGTTTATCTACCAGATATAGCAATCAGCCCCAGCATTTT
V: TRBV27
size: .
J: TRBJ1-5
D: .

CDR3: CASSLAGVNSPLHF
DNA: TGTGCCAGCAGCTTAGCGGGGGTTAATTCACCCCTCCACTTT
V: TRBV5-6
size: .
J: TRBJ1-6
D: .

CDR3: CASSLGGGLQGPQHF
DNA: TGTGCCAGCAGTCTGGGTGGGGGCCTTCAAGGGCCCCAGCATTTT
V: TRBV5-4
size: .
J: TRBJ1-5
D: .

CDR3: CASSSQAFAEAFF
DNA: TGTGCCAGCAGCTCCCAGGCATTCGCTGAAGCTTTCTTT
V: TRBV7-9
size: once
J: TRBJ1-1
D: .

CDR3: CASSPRSQGARGYTF
DNA: TGTGCCAGCTCACCACGCTCACAGGGGGCGCGCGGCTACACCTTC
V: TRBV18
size: .
J: TRBJ1-2
D: TRBD1

CDR3: CASSLDPGLAGFYEQYF
DNA: TGTGCCAGCAGCTTAGACCCGGGACTAGCGGGTTTCTACGAGCAGTACTTC
V: TRBV7-9
size: .
J: TRBJ2-7
D: TRBD2

CDR3: CASSFGPGGDAGYTF
DNA: TGTGCCAGCAGTTTTGGCCCCGGGGGAGATGCTGGCTACACCTTC
V: TRBV27
size: .
J: TRBJ1-2
D: .

CDR3: CASSLSGVGYTF
DNA: TGTGCCAGCAGCTTATCAGGGGTCGGCTACACCTTC
V: TRBV13
size: .
J: TRBJ1-2
D: .

CDR3: CASSSGVIGNYGYTF
DNA: TGTGCCAGCAGCTCCGGAGTCATCGGTAACTATGGCTACACCTTC
V: TRBV5-6
size: .
J: TRBJ1-2
D: .

CDR3: CASSLVAAGVSGANVLTF
DNA: TGTGCCAGCAGCTTAGTAGCAGCGGGGGTCTCTGGGGCCAACGTCCTGACTTTC
V: TRBV7-2
size: .
J: TRBJ2-6
D: TRBD2

CDR3: CAWSAGYSGNTIYF
DNA: TGTGCCTGGAGTGCAGGGTACTCTGGAAACACCATATATTTT
V: TRBV30
size: .
J: TRBJ1-3
D: .

CDR3: CASSEYLRSGEKLFF
DNA: TGTGCCAGCAGTGAATATTTAAGGTCGGGAGAAAAACTGTTTTTT
V: TRBV25-1
size: .
J: TRBJ1-4
D: .

CDR3: CASSHGSSGIRGQYF
DNA: TGTGCCAGCAGCCACGGTTCTAGCGGGATCAGAGGGCAGTATTTT
V: TRBV11-2
size: .
J: TRBJ2-3
D: TRBD2

CDR3: CASSLIGPGQGVTEAFF
DNA: TGTGCCAGCAGCTTAATCGGCCCCGGACAGGGAGTAACTGAAGCTTTCTTT
V: TRBV7-3
size: once
J: TRBJ1-1
D: TRBD1

CDR3: CASSPFPGGSTDTQYF
DNA: TGTGCCAGCTCACCCTTCCCCGGAGGAAGCACAGATACGCAGTATTTT
V: TRBV18
size: .
J: TRBJ2-3
D: .

CDR3: CASSLHTSGSSYEQYF
DNA: TGTGCCAGCAGCTTGCATACTAGCGGGAGCTCCTACGAGCAGTACTTC
V: TRBV5-6
size: .
J: TRBJ2-7
D: TRBD2

CDR3: CASMRLLNTEAFF
DNA: TGTGCCAGCATGCGACTCTTGAACACTGAAGCTTTCTTT
V: TRBV5-5
size: .
J: TRBJ1-1
D: .

CDR3: CASSPGTQGRGYTF
DNA: TGTGCCAGCTCACCGGGAACACAGGGCAGGGGCTACACCTTC
V: TRBV18
size: .
J: TRBJ1-2
D: .

CDR3: CAWSVGGEETQYF
DNA: TGTGCCTGGAGCGTTGGGGGGGAAGAGACCCAGTACTTC
V: TRBV30
size: .
J: TRBJ2-5
D: TRBD2

CDR3: CASIGFDTGELFF
DNA: TGTGCCAGTATCGGGTTCGACACCGGGGAGCTGTTTTTT
V: TRBV11-2
size: .
J: TRBJ2-2
D: .

CDR3: CATSEGVSSNQPQHF
DNA: TGTGCCACCAGTGAGGGAGTGTCCAGCAATCAGCCCCAGCATTTT
V: TRBV24-1
size: .
J: TRBJ1-5
D: .